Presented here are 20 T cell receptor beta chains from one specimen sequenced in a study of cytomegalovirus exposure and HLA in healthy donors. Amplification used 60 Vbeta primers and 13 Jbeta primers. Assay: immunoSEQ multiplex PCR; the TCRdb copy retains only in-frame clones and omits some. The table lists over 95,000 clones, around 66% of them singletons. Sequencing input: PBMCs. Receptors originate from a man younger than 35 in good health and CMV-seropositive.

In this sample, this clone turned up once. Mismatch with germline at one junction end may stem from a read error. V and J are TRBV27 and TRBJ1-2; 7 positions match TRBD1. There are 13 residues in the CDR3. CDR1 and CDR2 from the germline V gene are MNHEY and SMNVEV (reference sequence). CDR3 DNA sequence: TGTGTCAGCAGCGACAGGGCTAACTATGGCTACACCTTC. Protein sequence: CVSSDRANYGYTF.

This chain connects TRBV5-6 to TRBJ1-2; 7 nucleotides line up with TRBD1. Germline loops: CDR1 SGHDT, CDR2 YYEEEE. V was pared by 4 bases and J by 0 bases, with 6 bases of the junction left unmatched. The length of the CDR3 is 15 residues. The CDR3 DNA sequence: TGTGCCAGCAGCGTTGGGACAGAACCTAACTATGGCTACACCTTC. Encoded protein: CASSVGTEPNYGYTF.

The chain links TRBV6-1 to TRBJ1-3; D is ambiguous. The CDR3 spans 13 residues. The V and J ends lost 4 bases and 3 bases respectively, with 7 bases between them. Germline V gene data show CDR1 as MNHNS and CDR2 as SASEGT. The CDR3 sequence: CASSAVDGNTIYF. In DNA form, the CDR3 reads TGTGCCAGCAGTGCGGTTGATGGAAACACCATATATTTT.

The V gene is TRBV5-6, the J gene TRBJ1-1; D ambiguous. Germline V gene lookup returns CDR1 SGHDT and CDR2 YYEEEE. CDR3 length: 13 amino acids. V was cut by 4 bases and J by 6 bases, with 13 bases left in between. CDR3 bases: TGTGCCAGCAGCCTCCGGCACGGGGCTGAAGCTTTCTTT. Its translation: CASSLRHGAEAFF. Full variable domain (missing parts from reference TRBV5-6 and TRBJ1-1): DAGVTQSPTHLIKTRGQQVTLRCSPKSGHDTVSWYQQALGQGPQFIFQYYEEEERQRGNFPDRFSGHQFPNYSSELNVNALLLGDSALYLCASSLRHGAEAFFGQGTRLTVV.

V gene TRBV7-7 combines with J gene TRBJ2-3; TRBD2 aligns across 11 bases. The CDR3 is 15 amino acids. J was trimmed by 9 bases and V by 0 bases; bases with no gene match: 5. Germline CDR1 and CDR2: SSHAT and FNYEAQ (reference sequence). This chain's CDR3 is CASSLALAGDGTQYF. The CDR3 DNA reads TGTGCCAGCAGCTTAGCACTAGCGGGGGACGGAACGCAGTATTTT.

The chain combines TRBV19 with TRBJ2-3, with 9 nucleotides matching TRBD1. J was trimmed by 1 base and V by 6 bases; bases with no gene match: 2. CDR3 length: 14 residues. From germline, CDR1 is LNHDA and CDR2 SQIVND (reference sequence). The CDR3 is CASSRTGGTDTQYF. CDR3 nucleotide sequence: TGTGCCAGTAGCAGGACAGGGGGCACAGATACGCAGTATTTT.

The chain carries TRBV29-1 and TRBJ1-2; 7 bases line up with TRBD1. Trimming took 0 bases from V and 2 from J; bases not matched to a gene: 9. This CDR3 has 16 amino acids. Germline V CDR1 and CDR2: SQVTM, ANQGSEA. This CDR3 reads CSVEEVPQGFNYGYTF. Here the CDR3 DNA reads TGCAGCGTTGAAGAGGTCCCACAGGGGTTCAACTATGGCTACACCTTC.

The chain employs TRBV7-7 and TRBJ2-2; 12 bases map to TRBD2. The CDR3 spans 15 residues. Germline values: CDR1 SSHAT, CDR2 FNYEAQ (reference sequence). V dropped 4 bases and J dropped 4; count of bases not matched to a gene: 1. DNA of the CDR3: TGTGCCAGCAGCTCGGGACTAGCGGGCACCGGGGAGCTGTTTTTT. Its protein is CASSSGLAGTGELFF.

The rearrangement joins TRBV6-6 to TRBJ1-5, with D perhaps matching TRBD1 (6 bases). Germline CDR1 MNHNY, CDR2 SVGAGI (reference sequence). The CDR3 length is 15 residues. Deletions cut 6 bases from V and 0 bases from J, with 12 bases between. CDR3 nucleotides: TGTGCCAGCAGGGAACAGGGACATAGCAATCAGCCCCAGCATTTT. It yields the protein CASREQGHSNQPQHF.

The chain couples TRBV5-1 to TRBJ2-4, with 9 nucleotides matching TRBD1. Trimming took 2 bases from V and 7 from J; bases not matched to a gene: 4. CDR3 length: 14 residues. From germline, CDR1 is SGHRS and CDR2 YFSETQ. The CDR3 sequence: CASSLGTGWNIQYF. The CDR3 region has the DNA TGCGCCAGCAGCTTAGGGACAGGGTGGAACATTCAGTACTTC.

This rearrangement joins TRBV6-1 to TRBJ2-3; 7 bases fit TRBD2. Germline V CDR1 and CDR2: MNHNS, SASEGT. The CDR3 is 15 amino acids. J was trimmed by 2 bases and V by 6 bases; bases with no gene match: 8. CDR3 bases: TGTGCCAGCAGGACGTTGGCGGGGGTCACAGATACGCAGTATTTT. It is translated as CASRTLAGVTDTQYF.

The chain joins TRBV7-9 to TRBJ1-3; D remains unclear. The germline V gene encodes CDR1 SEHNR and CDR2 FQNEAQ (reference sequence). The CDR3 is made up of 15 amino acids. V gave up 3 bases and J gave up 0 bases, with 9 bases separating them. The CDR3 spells CASSFGRDSGNTIYF. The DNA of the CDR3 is TGTGCCAGCAGCTTCGGTAGAGACTCTGGAAACACCATATATTTT.

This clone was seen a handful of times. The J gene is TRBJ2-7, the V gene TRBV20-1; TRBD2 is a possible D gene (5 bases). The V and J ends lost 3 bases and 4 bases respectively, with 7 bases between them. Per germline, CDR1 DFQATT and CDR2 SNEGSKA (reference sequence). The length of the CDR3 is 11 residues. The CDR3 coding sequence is TGCAGTGCTAGTCGAGGGTACGAGCAGTACTTC. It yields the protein CSASRGYEQYF.

The CDR3 here is CSVGLNTEAFF. The DNA of the CDR3 is TGCAGCGTCGGACTTAACACTGAAGCTTTCTTT. The V gene is TRBV29-1, the J gene TRBJ1-1; D is undetermined. There are 11 residues in the CDR3. Germline V lookup: CDR1 SQVTM, CDR2 ANQGSEA. V gave up 6 bases and J gave up 2 bases, with 7 bases separating them.

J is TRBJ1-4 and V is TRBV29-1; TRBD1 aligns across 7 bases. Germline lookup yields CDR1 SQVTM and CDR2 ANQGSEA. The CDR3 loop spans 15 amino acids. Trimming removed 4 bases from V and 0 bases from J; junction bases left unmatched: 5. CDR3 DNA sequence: TGCAGCGTTGCCGGGACAGACGCAACTAATGAAAAACTGTTTTTT. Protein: CSVAGTDATNEKLFF.

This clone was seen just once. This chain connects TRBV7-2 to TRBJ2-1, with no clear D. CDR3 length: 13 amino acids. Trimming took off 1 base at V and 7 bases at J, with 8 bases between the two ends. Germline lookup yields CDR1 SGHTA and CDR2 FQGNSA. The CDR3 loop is CASSLVPRNEQFF. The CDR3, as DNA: TGTGCCAGCAGCTTAGTTCCCAGGAATGAGCAGTTCTTC.

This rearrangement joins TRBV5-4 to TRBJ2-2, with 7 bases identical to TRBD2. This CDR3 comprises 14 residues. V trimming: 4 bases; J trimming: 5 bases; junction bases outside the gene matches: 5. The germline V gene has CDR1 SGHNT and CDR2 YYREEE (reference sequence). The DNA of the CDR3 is TGTGCCAGCAGCCCGAAGCGGGAAACCGGGGAGCTGTTTTTT. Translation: CASSPKRETGELFF.

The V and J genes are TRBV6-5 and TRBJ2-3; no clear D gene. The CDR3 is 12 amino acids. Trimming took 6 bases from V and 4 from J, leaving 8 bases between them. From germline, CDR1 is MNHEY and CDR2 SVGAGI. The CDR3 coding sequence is TGTGCCAGCAGCCGTCGGGCAGATACGCAGTATTTT. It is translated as CASSRRADTQYF.

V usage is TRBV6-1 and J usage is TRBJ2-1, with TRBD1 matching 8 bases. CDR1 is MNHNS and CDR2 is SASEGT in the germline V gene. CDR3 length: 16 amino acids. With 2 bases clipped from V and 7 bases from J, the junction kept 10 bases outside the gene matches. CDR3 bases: TGTGCCAGCAGTGAACGGGCAGGGGGCTTGGGGAATGAGCAGTTCTTC. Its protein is CASSERAGGLGNEQFF.

As DNA, the CDR3 is TGTGCCAGCAGCTTAATCATACAGACGGGATATGAAAAACTGTTTTTT. This encodes CASSLIIQTGYEKLFF. V usage is TRBV7-9 and J usage is TRBJ1-4, with unresolved D. The V end lost 2 bases, the J end lost 6 bases, and 16 bases lay between the germline ends. CDR1 SEHNR and CDR2 FQNEAQ come from the germline V gene (reference sequence). The CDR3 has 16 amino acids. Variable domain in full (rest from reference TRBV7-9 and TRBJ1-4): DTGVSQNPRHKITKRGQNVTFRCDPISEHNRLYWYRQTLGQGPEFLTYFQNEAQLEKSRLLSDRFSAERPKGSFSTLEIQRTEQGDSAMYLCASSLIIQTGYEKLFFGSGTQLSVL.